The 5 T cell receptor beta chains below were found in one sample sequenced in a study of blood T cells in healthy people across ages. A sample-barcoded 5' primer and a J-beta primer mix were used in a second PCR of roughly 7 to 11 cycles. TCRdb re-called the 5' RACE reads with MiXCR, one entry per CDR3 protein. The top ten hold approximately 8.7% of the sample, which has roughly 500,000 distinct CDR3 sequences, around 24% seen once. These data also featured in a second study, about T cells of mothers and their children.

The specimen sequenced was blood. These receptor sequences come from a boy aged 5-17 years in good health.

The J gene is TRBJ2-1, the V gene TRBV2, with D unresolved. V was trimmed by 1 base and J by 4 bases, leaving 8 bases between them. Germline CDR1 is SNHLY and CDR2 is FYNNEI. This CDR3 is 14 amino acids long. CDR3 nucleotides: TGTGCCAGCAGTGAAGGGTTGGCGTACAATGAGCAGTTCTTC. Translation gives CASSEGLAYNEQFF.

The sample holds a few counts of this clonotype. The V call is TRBV6-2 or TRBV6-3, the J call TRBJ2-2; 10 bases are shared with TRBD2. This CDR3 is 14 amino acids long. The germline V gene has CDR1 MNHEY and CDR2 SVGEGT. Germline trimming cut 7 bases from V and 4 bases from J; bases unmatched to any gene: 3. The CDR3 reads CASTSGSITGELFF. The CDR3 DNA reads as TGTGCCAGCACTAGCGGGAGCATCACCGGGGAGCTGTTTTTT.

This clonotype was detected a few times. The chain combines TRBV13 with TRBJ2-7; D tentatively reads TRBD1 or TRBD2 (5 bases each). The CDR3 sequence is 15 residues long. With 4 bases removed from V and 6 bases from J, the gap between germline ends came to 19 bases. CDR1 is PRHDT, CDR2 FYEKMQ, per germline (reference sequence). CDR3 DNA sequence: TGTGCCAGCAGCTCCTCAGCCCGGGGCCCTCTCGAGCAGTACTTC. Translated: CASSSSARGPLEQYF. Full variable domain (outside the CDR3, taken from reference TRBV13 and TRBJ2-7): AAGVIQSPRHLIKEKRETATLKCYPIPRHDTVYWYQQGPGQDPQFLISFYEKMQSDKGSIPDRFSAQQFSDYHSELNMSSLELGDSALYFCASSSSARGPLEQYFGPGTRLTVT.

This clonotype has only a few counts. The V and J genes are TRBV6-1 and TRBJ2-7; 10 bases are shared with TRBD1. The CDR3 runs to 14 residues. With 7 bases clipped from V and 5 bases from J, the junction kept 8 bases outside the gene matches. Germline assignment: CDR1 MNHNS and CDR2 SASEGT. The CDR3 nucleotides are TGTGCCAGCAATGGGATGACAGGGGGCCACGAGCAGTACTTC. The encoded protein is CASNGMTGGHEQYF.

The chain carries TRBV7-9 and TRBJ1-1; the D gene is possibly TRBD1 (6 bases). The germline gives CDR1 SEHNR, CDR2 FQNEAQ (reference sequence). Trimming shortened V by 6 bases and J by 11 bases, and 16 bases separated the two germline ends. The CDR3 contains 12 residues. CDR3 region: CASSAGVRGAFF. Here the CDR3 DNA reads TGTGCCAGCAGTGCAGGGGTACGAGGGGCTTTCTTT.